This entry concerns a single TCR beta chain. TCRdb reanalysed the RT-PCR reads using MiXCR and keeps one entry per CDR3 protein. The table has 550,000 to 750,000 distinct CDR3 sequences, 14% seen once. CDR1 and CDR2 from the germline V gene are LGHNA and YSLEER. CDR3 length: 18 residues. V was pared by 1 base and J by 0 bases, with 18 bases between. The receptor's source is a female donor in good health, serving as a healthy control. The specimen was memory CD4+ T cells from blood. The gene calls are TRBV4-3 and TRBJ1-1; D possibly corresponds to TRBD1 (6 bases). CDR3 sequence: CASSQALGLDRMNTEAFF. The CDR3 bases are TGCGCCAGCAGCCAAGCTTTAGGGTTAGACAGGATGAACACTGAAGCTTTCTTT.